The T cell receptor (beta chain) under discussion was sequenced for a study of T-cell reconstitution after alpha-beta-depleted transplantation in children. CDR3 size: 16 residues. V was pared by 1 base and J by 1 base, with 3 bases of the junction left unmatched. Germline V CDR1 and CDR2: MGHRA, YSYEKL. Regarding this clonotype: Antigen unknown.

Study conclusions and caveats: Certain patients had high TCRbeta diversity at day 60, and it came from recipient T cells and thymic progenitors that survived. Once a year had passed after transplant, T-cell counts and diversity came mostly from newly produced T cells. Reportedly, alpha-beta T cells present about two months post-transplant originated from several hundred expanded clones of graft origin.

A library of TCRbeta sequences, prepared with unique molecular identifiers, was generated. Each CDR3 protein gets one entry after TCRdb re-called the PCR reads with MiXCR. In the table there are around 960,000 distinct CDR3 sequences, about 29% of which are singletons. V and J are TRBV4-1 and TRBJ2-2, with 7 bases lining up with TRBD1. The material was PBMCs, mostly from graft donor cells, obtained 360 days after TCRalphabeta/CD19-depleted stem cell transplant. This clonotype originated in a boy under two years old who had a stem cell transplant for SCID, so the T cells may come from the graft donor. The CDR3 DNA follows: TGCGCCAGCAGCCAAGTCTCAGGGGGGAACACCGGGGAGCTGTTTTTT. Its translation is CASSQVSGGNTGELFF.